The 6 T cell receptor beta chains listed next were all sequenced from one sample in a study of T cell responses to AZD1222 COVID-19 vaccine. The data were produced by immunoSEQ multiplex PCR, yet TCRdb's version contains in-frame clones alone and is incomplete. The repertoire holds fewer than 150,000 clones, over 65% seen once, with roughly 4.3% in the top ten. Specimen: peripheral blood, collected on day 0 of AZD1222 vaccination. The receptors come from an adult in good health.

J is TRBJ2-1 and V is TRBV5-4; D remains unclear. Germline V gene sequence: CDR1 SGHNT, CDR2 YYREEE (reference sequence). V dropped 4 bases and J dropped 6 bases, with 17 bases sitting between them. The CDR3 covers 15 residues. The DNA of the CDR3 is TGTGCCAGCAGCCCTGACGTCGGCCGGGCCAATGAGCAGTTCTTC. This translates into CASSPDVGRANEQFF.

This sequence joins TRBV24-1 and TRBJ1-6; perhaps TRBD1 as D (5 bases). This CDR3 contains 14 residues. Looked up from germline, CDR1 is KGHDR and CDR2 is SFDVKD. Trimming left V 4 bases short and J 6 bases short, with 9 bases between. The CDR3 loop reads CATSDPGPNSPLHF. CDR3 nucleotides: TGTGCCACCAGTGACCCGGGACCTAATTCACCCCTCCACTTT.

The gene calls are TRBV3-1 (or the pseudogene TRBV3-2) and TRBJ1-6; D not resolved. The CDR3 runs 14 residues. Germline V gene data show CDR1 as LGHDT and CDR2 as YNNKEL (reference sequence). Deletions cut 3 bases from V and 3 bases from J, with 6 bases between. CDR3 nucleotides: TGTGCCAGCAGCCAGGGCATCTATAATTCACCCCTCCACTTT. This codes for CASSQGIYNSPLHF.

The chain carries TRBV21-1 and TRBJ1-6. TRBV21-1 is termed a pseudogene. The length of the CDR3 is 16 residues. The CDR3 reads CASSLRTVIYNSPLHF. Here the CDR3 DNA reads TGTGCCAGCAGCCTCAGGACCGTAATCTATAATTCACCCCTCCACTTT.

This clone came up a few times. CDR3 DNA: TGTGCCCAATTCTTGGACAGGGCCCACCTTGAGCCGATGAACACTGAAGCTTTCTTT. Encoded protein: CAQFLDRAHLEPMNTEAFF. V is TRBV30 and J is TRBJ1-1, with 8 bases aligning to TRBD1. Germline lookup yields CDR1 GTSNPN and CDR2 SVGIG (reference sequence). V lost 8 bases, J lost 0 bases, and 23 bases stayed unmatched. The CDR3 is 19 amino acids.

This chain joins TRBV28 and TRBJ2-2; 8 bases are a match to TRBD2. Germline CDR1 MDHEN, CDR2 SYDVKM. V dropped 11 bases and J dropped 7; count of bases not matched to a gene: 15. This CDR3 region has 15 residues. The DNA for the CDR3 is TGTGCCGGCCGAACCGGGACTAGTCAATTCGGGGAGCTGTTTTTT. This translates into CAGRTGTSQFGELFF.